This T cell receptor beta chain derives from a study of CD8 T cells in Susac syndrome. Study summary: At blood draw, Susac syndrome patients were therapy-naive, on corticosteroids, or on intravenous immunoglobulin alone.

The CDR3 loop spans 13 amino acids. The germline CDR1 and CDR2 sequences are DFQATT and SNEGSKA (reference sequence). Unmatched junction bases numbered 4, after V lost 6 bases and J lost 5 bases. Random hexamers were used to reverse transcribe the RNA input (0.5 to 1 ug). With immunoSEQ multiplex PCR, TCR beta CDR3 was amplified across 54 Vbeta and 13 Jbeta. TCRdb redid the calling of the immunoSEQ multiplex PCR reads with MiXCR, one entry per CDR3 protein. Of about 240,000 distinct CDR3 sequences detected, roughly 95% appear once; the ten largest clones hold 0.08% to 0.11%. The clonotype originates from a human donor with Susac syndrome. The V call is TRBV20-1, the J call TRBJ1-4; 9 nucleotides match TRBD1. Sequencing input: CD4+ T cells from PBMCs. The CDR3 coding sequence is TGCAGTGCCTCTGGACAGGGGAATGAAAAACTGTTTTTT. As protein: CSASGQGNEKLFF.